The 6 T cell receptor beta chains below all came from one sample that was sequenced in a study of siplizumab effects on memory and regulatory T cells. TCRdb's copy holds only in-frame clones and misses some; the assay was immunoSEQ multiplex PCR. The data contain about 120,000 clones, around 94% of them singletons. Input material: non-Treg CD4+ T cells sorted from blood. Receptors originate from a human donor in good health.

The chain employs TRBV5-4 and TRBJ1-3; 9 bases agree with TRBD1. V was pared by 4 bases and J by 9 bases, with 8 bases of the junction left unmatched. The CDR3 is 14 residues long. Looked up from germline, CDR1 is SGHNT and CDR2 is YYREEE (reference sequence). CDR3 DNA sequence: TGTGCCAGCAGCATACAGGGGGCGGGCGGCACCATATATTTT. Translating it yields CASSIQGAGGTIYF.

This clone showed up just once. The rearrangement uses TRBV10-3 and TRBJ1-1; possible D gene TRBD1, 6 bases. Germline lookup yields CDR1 ENHRY and CDR2 SYGVKD. CDR3 length: 15 residues. With 3 bases removed from V and 4 bases from J, the gap between germline ends came to 15 bases. The CDR3 DNA is TGTGCCATCAGTGAACGATTTGAAGGGGGCACTGAAGCTTTCTTT. Amino acid sequence: CAISERFEGGTEAFF.

The V call is TRBV18, the J call TRBJ1-2; TRBD1 might be the D (6 bases). Trimming pared 3 bases from V and 8 bases from J, leaving 19 bases between. The length of the CDR3 is 15 residues. Per the germline V gene, CDR1 is KGHSH and CDR2 is LQKENI. CDR3 sequence (DNA): TGTGCCAGCTCACCGTACCGTGGGGGCCCCGAGGGCTACACCTTC. Its translation is CASSPYRGGPEGYTF.

The chain combines TRBV7-2 with TRBJ1-5; perhaps TRBD1 as D (5 bases). Germline V gene data show CDR1 as SGHTA and CDR2 as FQGNSA. Between the trimmed V and J ends, which lost 5 bases and 4 bases, there was a span of 15 bases. The CDR3 loop spans 15 amino acids. The chain's CDR3 is CASSRVQGGNQPQHF. The DNA of the CDR3 is TGTGCCAGCAGCCGTGTCCAGGGTGGAAATCAGCCCCAGCATTTT.

This chain uses TRBV5-4 with TRBJ2-7; the D gene is possibly TRBD2 (5 bases). Trimming took off 6 bases at V and 5 bases at J, with 18 bases between the two ends. CDR3 length: 14 amino acids. Germline CDR1 and CDR2: SGHNT and YYREEE (reference sequence). CDR3 residues: CASTREGLANEQYF. The CDR3 DNA sequence: TGTGCCAGCACCCGGGAAGGGTTGGCTAACGAGCAGTACTTC. Using reference TRBV5-4 and TRBJ2-7 for the parts outside the CDR3, the full variable domain is ETGVTQSPTHLIKTRGQQVTLRCSSQSGHNTVSWYQQALGQGPQFIFQYYREEENGRGNFPPRFSGLQFPNYSSELNVNALELDDSALYLCASTREGLANEQYFGPGTRLTVT.

This chain uses TRBV27 with TRBJ1-2; D might be TRBD1 (5 bases). The CDR3 spans 17 residues. V shed 3 bases and J shed 0 bases, with 17 bases lying between them. From germline, CDR1 is MNHEY and CDR2 SMNVEV (reference sequence). The CDR3 sequence is CASSFQFMAGSNYGYTF. The CDR3 region has the DNA TGTGCCAGCAGTTTTCAGTTTATGGCAGGGTCTAACTATGGCTACACCTTC.